This TCR beta chain was captured in a study of blood T cell repertoires in COVID-19. About the research overall: Spain, Italy and the United States supplied samples that represented acute and convalescent COVID-19. PBMCs, B-cell-depleted T cells, or T cells were the source of the cDNA or gDNA that made up the material.

In the study's own analysis: Cell counts per sample came from amplifying reference gene primers. Assay: immunoSEQ multiplex PCR; the TCRdb copy retains only in-frame clones and omits some. Clonal size and the V and J genes are those of that table, whereas D and trimming came from the DNA. The table records about 670,000 clones, around 90% of them present only once. The CDR3 has 17 amino acids. With V trimmed by 3 bases and J by 3 bases, 11 bases remained unmatched. The V gene's germline CDR1 is LGHDT and CDR2 YNNKEL (reference sequence). The rearrangement links TRBV3-1 (or the pseudogene TRBV3-2) to TRBJ1-2; TRBD1 aligns across 9 bases. Sequences were obtained from peripheral blood. This TCR was sampled from a woman under 30 with acute or convalescent COVID-19. CDR3 bases: TGTGCCAGCAGCCAGGACAGGGGATCAGTTAATCACTATGGCTACACCTTC. Translation gives CASSQDRGSVNHYGYTF.